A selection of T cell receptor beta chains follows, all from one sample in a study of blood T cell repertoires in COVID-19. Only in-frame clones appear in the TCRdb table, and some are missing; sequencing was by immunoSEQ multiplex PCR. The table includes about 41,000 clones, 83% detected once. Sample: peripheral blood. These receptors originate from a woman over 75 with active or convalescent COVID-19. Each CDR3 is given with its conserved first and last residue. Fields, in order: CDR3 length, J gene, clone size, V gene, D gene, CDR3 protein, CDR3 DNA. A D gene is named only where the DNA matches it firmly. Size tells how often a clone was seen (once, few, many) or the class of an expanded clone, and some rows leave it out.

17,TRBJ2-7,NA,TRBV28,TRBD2,CASSLGGLAPPQYEQYF,TGTGCCAGCTCACTGGGGGGACTAGCGCCTCCCCAGTACGAGCAGTACTTC
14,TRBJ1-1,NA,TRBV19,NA,CASSPGHRNTEAFF,TGTGCCAGTAGTCCGGGACACAGGAACACTGAAGCTTTCTTT
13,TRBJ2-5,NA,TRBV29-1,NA,CSVSRGSGETQYF,TGCAGCGTTTCGAGGGGGTCGGGAGAGACCCAGTACTTC
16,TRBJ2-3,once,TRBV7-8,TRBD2,CASSFLASGSSDTQYF,TGTGCCAGCAGCTTCCTAGCTAGCGGGAGTTCGGATACGCAGTATTTT
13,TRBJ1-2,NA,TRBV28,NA,CASSLTGYYGYTF,TGTGCCAGCAGTTTGACAGGCTACTATGGCTACACCTTC
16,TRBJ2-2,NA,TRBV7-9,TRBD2,CASSHGTSGGYGELFF,TGTGCTAGCAGCCACGGGACTAGCGGGGGTTACGGGGAGCTGTTTTTT
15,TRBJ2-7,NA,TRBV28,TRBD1,CASSITTGSSYEQYF,TGTGCCAGCAGTATAACGACAGGGAGCTCCTACGAGCAGTACTTC
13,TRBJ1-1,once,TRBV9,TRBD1,CASSQIQGTEAFF,TGTGCCAGCAGCCAAATACAGGGGACTGAAGCTTTCTTT
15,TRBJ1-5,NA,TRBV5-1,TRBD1,CASSWGAGGDQPQHF,TGCGCCAGCAGCTGGGGGGCAGGGGGCGACCAGCCCCAGCATTTT
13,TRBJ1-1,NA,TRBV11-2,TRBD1,CASTPGGWTEAFF,TGTGCCAGCACACCAGGGGGTTGGACTGAAGCTTTCTTT
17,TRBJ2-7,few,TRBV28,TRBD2,CASRSRGLGGSSYEQYF,TGTGCCAGCAGGTCCCGGGGTTTGGGGGGGAGCTCCTACGAGCAGTACTTC
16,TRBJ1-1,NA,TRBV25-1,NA,CASSELPQAGNTEAFF,TGTGCCAGCAGTGAACTCCCCCAGGCAGGGAACACTGAAGCTTTCTTT
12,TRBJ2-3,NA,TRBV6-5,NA,CASRGSTDTQYF,TGTGCCAGCCGCGGGTCCACAGATACGCAGTATTTT
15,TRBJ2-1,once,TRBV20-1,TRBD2,CSASVGTSGMVEQFF,TGCAGTGCTAGTGTCGGGACTAGCGGGATGGTTGAGCAGTTCTTC
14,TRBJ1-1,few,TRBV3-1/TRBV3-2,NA,CASSQQGLGTEAFF,TGTGCCAGCAGCCAACAGGGACTCGGGACTGAAGCTTTCTTT
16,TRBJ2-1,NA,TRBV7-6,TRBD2,CASSRLTSEYYNEQFF,TGTGCCAGCAGCCGCTTGACTAGCGAATACTACAATGAGCAGTTCTTC
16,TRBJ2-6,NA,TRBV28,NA,CASSLWMSSGANVLTF,TGTGCCAGCAGTTTATGGATGAGCTCTGGGGCCAACGTCCTGACTTTC
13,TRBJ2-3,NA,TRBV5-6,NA,CASSLAVVDTQYF,TGTGCCAGCAGCTTGGCCGTTGTAGATACGCAGTATTTT
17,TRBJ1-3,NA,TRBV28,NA,CASSSGFGGTSGNTIYF,TGTGCCAGCAGCTCAGGCTTCGGGGGGACATCTGGAAACACCATATATTTT
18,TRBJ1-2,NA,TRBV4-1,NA,CASSQETLSQGPSYGYTF,TGCGCCAGCAGCCAAGAGACACTCTCACAGGGCCCGTCCTATGGCTACACCTTC
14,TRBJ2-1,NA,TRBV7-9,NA,CASSLGSRDNEQFF,TGTGCCAGCAGCTTAGGGTCGCGCGACAATGAGCAGTTCTTC
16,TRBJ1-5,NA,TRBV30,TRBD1,CAWSAWDRGMNQPQHF,TGTGCCTGGAGTGCCTGGGACAGGGGTATGAATCAGCCCCAGCATTTT
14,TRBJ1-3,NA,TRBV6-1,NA,CASSEPVSGNTIYF,TGTGCCAGCAGTGAACCAGTCTCTGGAAACACCATATATTTT
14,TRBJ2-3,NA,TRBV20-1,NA,CSASPPPTPDTQYF,TGCAGTGCTAGTCCCCCCCCTACCCCAGATACGCAGTATTTT
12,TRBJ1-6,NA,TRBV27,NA,CASSLNGSPLHF,TGTGCCAGCTCCCTAAATGGTTCACCCCTCCACTTT
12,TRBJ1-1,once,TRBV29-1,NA,CSGGHLNTEAFF,TGCAGCGGCGGACATTTGAACACTGAAGCTTTCTTT
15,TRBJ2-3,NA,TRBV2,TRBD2,CASRKGTSSTDTQYF,TGTGCCAGCAGAAAAGGGACTAGTAGTACAGATACGCAGTATTTT
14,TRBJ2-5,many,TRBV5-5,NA,CASSRMPGEETQYF,TGTGCCAGCAGCCGGATGCCGGGGGAAGAGACCCAGTACTTC
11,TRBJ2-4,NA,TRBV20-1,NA,CSASQGYIQYF,TGCAGTGCTAGCCAGGGTTACATTCAGTACTTC
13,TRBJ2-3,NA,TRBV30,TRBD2,CGGREGLTDTQYF,TGTGGGGGACGGGAGGGCCTTACAGATACGCAGTATTTT
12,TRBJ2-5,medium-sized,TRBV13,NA,CASSLGLETQYF,TGTGCCAGCAGCTTAGGCCTCGAGACCCAGTACTTC
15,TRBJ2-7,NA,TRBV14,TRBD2,CASSQVLLASHEQYF,TGTGCCAGCAGCCAAGTTCTACTAGCGTCCCACGAGCAGTACTTC
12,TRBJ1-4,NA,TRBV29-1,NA,CSVGQTNEKLFF,TGCAGCGTCGGACAGACTAATGAAAAACTGTTTTTT
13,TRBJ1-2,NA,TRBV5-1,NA,CASSFGGDEGYTF,TGCGCCAGCAGCTTCGGAGGGGATGAAGGCTACACCTTC
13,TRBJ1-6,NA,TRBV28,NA,CAIQGNYMSPLHF,TGTGCCATACAGGGTAATTATATGTCACCCCTCCACTTT
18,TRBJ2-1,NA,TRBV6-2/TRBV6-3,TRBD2,CASSYYMTSGLTYNEQFF,TGTGCCAGCAGTTACTATATGACTAGCGGGCTTACCTACAATGAGCAGTTCTTC
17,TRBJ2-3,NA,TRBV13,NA,CASSSTHRQAGTDTQYF,TGTGCCAGCAGCTCCACTCACCGACAGGCGGGCACAGATACGCAGTATTTT
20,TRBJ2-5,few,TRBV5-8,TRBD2,CASSLTKRGSQRESRKTQYF,TGTGCCAGCAGCTTGACGAAGAGGGGTTCCCAGCGGGAATCTCGGAAGACCCAGTACTTC
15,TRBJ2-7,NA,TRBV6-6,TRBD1,CASSYHWDRSYEQYF,TGTGCCAGCAGTTACCATTGGGACAGATCCTACGAGCAGTACTTC
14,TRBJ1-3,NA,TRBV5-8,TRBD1,CASSLAGGRNTIYF,TGTGCCAGCAGCTTGGCAGGGGGTCGGAACACCATATATTTT
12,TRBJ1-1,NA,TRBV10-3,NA,CAISAGGSEAFF,TGTGCCATCAGTGCCGGAGGAAGTGAAGCTTTCTTT
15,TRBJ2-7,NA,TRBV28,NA,CASSLSQNRKYEQYF,TGTGCCAGCAGTTTATCCCAGAACAGAAAATACGAGCAGTACTTC
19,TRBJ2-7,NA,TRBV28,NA,CASSSVLMGWGLGSYEQYF,TGTGCCAGCAGCTCCGTCCTGATGGGATGGGGACTCGGGTCCTACGAGCAGTACTTC
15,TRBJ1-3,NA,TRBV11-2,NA,CASSLGSGYGNTIYF,TGTGCCAGCAGCTTGGGGTCGGGGTACGGAAACACCATATATTTT
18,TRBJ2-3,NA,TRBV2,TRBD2,CASRATTFAGVSTDTQYF,TGTGCCAGCAGGGCTACTACGTTTGCGGGAGTTAGCACAGATACGCAGTATTTT
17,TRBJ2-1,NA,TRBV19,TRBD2,CASIGTAGGILTMKQFF,TGTGCCAGTATCGGGACTGCGGGAGGAATACTAACAATGAAGCAGTTCTTC
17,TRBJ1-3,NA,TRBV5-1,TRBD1,CASSLVATGNSGNTIYF,TGCGCCAGCAGCTTGGTTGCGACAGGGAACTCTGGAAACACCATATATTTT
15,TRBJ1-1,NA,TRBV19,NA,CASSINGQSNTEAFF,TGTGCCAGTAGTATAAATGGACAGAGTAACACTGAAGCTTTCTTT
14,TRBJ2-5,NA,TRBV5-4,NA,CASSLAQGKKTQYF,TGTGCCAGCAGCTTGGCACAGGGAAAAAAGACCCAGTACTTC
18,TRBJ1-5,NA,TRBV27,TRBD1,CASSPRPGTGSEGQPQHF,TGTGCCAGCAGTCCTCGTCCCGGGACAGGGAGCGAGGGTCAGCCCCAGCATTTT
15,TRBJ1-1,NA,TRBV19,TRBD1,CASSMRIEPGGEAFF,TGTGCCAGTAGTATGCGAATCGAGCCAGGGGGTGAAGCTTTCTTT
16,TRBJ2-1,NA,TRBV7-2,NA,CASSPSLFGTYNEQFF,TGTGCCAGCAGCCCCAGCCTATTCGGGACCTACAATGAGCAGTTCTTC
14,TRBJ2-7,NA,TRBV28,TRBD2,CASSLSGNSYEQYF,TGTGCCAGCAGTTTGAGCGGGAACTCCTACGAGCAGTACTTC
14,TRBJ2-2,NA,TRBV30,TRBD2,CARNSGRATGELFF,TGTGCCCGGAATAGCGGGAGGGCCACCGGGGAGCTGTTTTTT